These T cell receptor beta chains were read from a single sample in a study of T cells in Graves' hyperthyroidism and ophthalmopathy. TCRdb fed the multiplex PCR reads into MiXCR, producing one record per CDR3 protein. The data contain 550,000 to 850,000 distinct CDR3 sequences, 15% to 20% of them singletons. Sequencing was done on a sample of blood. The receptors shown here come from a woman aged 50 to 60 with Graves' hyperthyroidism that later progressed to Graves' ophthalmopathy. The CDR3 runs from the conserved cysteine through the conserved F or W. The D gene is left open where the match is weak. Size is stated for part of the rows, as once, few or many counts, or as a class when the clone is expanded.

CDR3 protein: CASSQMTGDEKLFF
CDR3 DNA: TGTGCCAGCAGCCAAATGACAGGAGATGAAAAACTGTTTTTT
D gene: .
J gene: TRBJ1-4
clone size: many
V gene: TRBV3-1

CDR3 protein: CSAYIAGGRGNEQFF
CDR3 DNA: TGCAGTGCTTACATAGCGGGGGGGAGGGGAAATGAGCAGTTCTTC
D gene: TRBD2
J gene: TRBJ2-1
clone size: few
V gene: TRBV20-1

CDR3 protein: CAISETGMEADNQPQHF
CDR3 DNA: TGTGCCATCAGTGAGACGGGAATGGAGGCTGACAATCAGCCCCAGCATTTT
D gene: .
J gene: TRBJ1-5
clone size: .
V gene: TRBV10-3

CDR3 protein: CASSPRGGQGPYEQYF
CDR3 DNA: TGTGCCAGCAGCCCCCGTGGGGGACAAGGTCCTTACGAGCAGTACTTC
D gene: .
J gene: TRBJ2-7
clone size: few
V gene: TRBV7-2

CDR3 protein: CAISDRDRVNQPQHF
CDR3 DNA: TGTGCCATCAGTGACCGGGACAGGGTGAATCAGCCCCAGCATTTT
D gene: TRBD1
J gene: TRBJ1-5
clone size: few
V gene: TRBV10-3

CDR3 protein: CASSEGTERSTDTQYF
CDR3 DNA: TGTGCCAGTAGTGAAGGGACAGAACGAAGCACAGATACGCAGTATTTT
D gene: TRBD1
J gene: TRBJ2-3
clone size: few
V gene: TRBV19

CDR3 protein: CASSIPGASAHQPQHF
CDR3 DNA: TGTGCCAGCAGCATCCCCGGGGCCTCGGCCCATCAGCCCCAGCATTTT
D gene: .
J gene: TRBJ1-5
clone size: .
V gene: TRBV28

CDR3 protein: CASSDGTGNEQFF
CDR3 DNA: TGTGCCAGCAGCGACGGGACAGGCAATGAGCAGTTCTTC
D gene: TRBD1
J gene: TRBJ2-1
clone size: .
V gene: TRBV6-2/TRBV6-3

CDR3 protein: CALDRGRNTGELFF
CDR3 DNA: TGTGCCTTAGACAGGGGGCGAAACACCGGGGAGCTGTTTTTT
D gene: TRBD1
J gene: TRBJ2-2
clone size: many
V gene: TRBV30

CDR3 protein: CASSFQAGGPSEQFF
CDR3 DNA: TGTGCCAGCAGTTTTCAGGCGGGGGGGCCGAGTGAGCAGTTCTTC
D gene: TRBD2
J gene: TRBJ2-1
clone size: .
V gene: TRBV28

CDR3 protein: CASSKHRDSYNQPQHF
CDR3 DNA: TGTGCCAGCAGCAAACACCGGGACAGTTACAATCAGCCCCAGCATTTT
D gene: TRBD1
J gene: TRBJ1-5
clone size: .
V gene: TRBV27

CDR3 protein: CASSLAHANEKLFF
CDR3 DNA: TGCGCCAGCAGCTTGGCACACGCTAATGAAAAACTGTTTTTT
D gene: .
J gene: TRBJ1-4
clone size: .
V gene: TRBV5-1

CDR3 protein: CASSQRDRGSEAFF
CDR3 DNA: TGCGCCAGCAGCCAGAGGGACAGGGGGTCTGAAGCTTTCTTT
D gene: TRBD1
J gene: TRBJ1-1
clone size: .
V gene: TRBV4-1

CDR3 protein: CSGMGSGGPASSYNEQFF
CDR3 DNA: TGCAGCGGAATGGGGAGCGGGGGGCCCGCCAGCTCCTACAATGAGCAGTTCTTC
D gene: TRBD2
J gene: TRBJ2-1
clone size: .
V gene: TRBV29-1

CDR3 protein: CASSERRGGLETQYF
CDR3 DNA: TGCGCCAGCAGTGAGAGGCGGGGGGGCCTCGAGACCCAGTACTTC
D gene: TRBD2
J gene: TRBJ2-5
clone size: .
V gene: TRBV10-1

CDR3 protein: CSARDRVGTGELFF
CDR3 DNA: TGCAGCGCCAGGGACAGGGTGGGGACCGGGGAGCTGTTTTTT
D gene: TRBD1
J gene: TRBJ2-2
clone size: few
V gene: TRBV29-1

CDR3 protein: CSGGGGGQPQHF
CDR3 DNA: TGCAGTGGAGGGGGGGGCGGACAGCCCCAGCATTTT
D gene: .
J gene: TRBJ1-5
clone size: many
V gene: TRBV20-1

CDR3 protein: CASTKPGTGVFSTDTQYF
CDR3 DNA: TGTGCCAGCACTAAACCCGGGACAGGGGTTTTTAGCACAGATACGCAGTATTTT
D gene: TRBD1
J gene: TRBJ2-3
clone size: many
V gene: TRBV2

CDR3 protein: CASSPRTLGRTGELFF
CDR3 DNA: TGTGCCAGCAGCCCCCGGACCTTGGGGCGGACCGGGGAGCTGTTTTTT
D gene: .
J gene: TRBJ2-2
clone size: many
V gene: TRBV3-1

CDR3 protein: CACSAGTGGPNYGYTF
CDR3 DNA: TGTGCCTGCAGCGCCGGGACAGGGGGCCCCAACTATGGCTACACCTTC
D gene: TRBD1
J gene: TRBJ1-2
clone size: .
V gene: TRBV11-1

CDR3 protein: CASSIGGQSNQPQHF
CDR3 DNA: TGTGCCAGTAGTATAGGAGGACAGAGCAATCAGCCCCAGCATTTT
D gene: .
J gene: TRBJ1-5
clone size: .
V gene: TRBV19

CDR3 protein: CSASLGGSLDTQYF
CDR3 DNA: TGCAGTGCTAGCCTAGGGGGCTCCTTGGATACGCAGTATTTT
D gene: TRBD1
J gene: TRBJ2-3
clone size: many
V gene: TRBV20-1

CDR3 protein: CSARDEWGVNYGYTF
CDR3 DNA: TGCAGTGCTAGAGATGAATGGGGGGTTAACTATGGCTACACCTTC
D gene: .
J gene: TRBJ1-2
clone size: few
V gene: TRBV20-1

CDR3 protein: CASSQGGTVNEKLFF
CDR3 DNA: TGTGCCAGCAGCCAAGGGGGGACGGTTAATGAAAAACTGTTTTTT
D gene: .
J gene: TRBJ1-4
clone size: many
V gene: TRBV3-1